This TCR beta chain was sequenced in a study of blood T cell repertoires in COVID-19. In the study overall: The United States, Italy and Spain were the sources of the acute and convalescent COVID-19 samples. T cells, B-cell-depleted T cells, or PBMCs provided the cDNA or gDNA that served as material.

V was shortened by 5 bases and J by 4 bases, with 11 bases between the two germline ends. The CDR3 totals 13 residues. In the authors' workflow: Estimates of nucleated cell counts were drawn from the amplification of reference gene primers. Some clones are missing from TCRdb's copy, which holds only in-frame ones; the method was immunoSEQ multiplex PCR. The V and J calls and clone size come from that table; D and trimming were worked out from the DNA. Of around 170,000 clones listed, 70% to 90% are singletons. The sequenced sample was peripheral blood. The sequence derives from a woman between 70 and 85 years old with acute or convalescent COVID-19. The V gene is TRBV12-3 or TRBV12-4, the J gene TRBJ1-1, with a weak D call TRBD1 (6 bases). The CDR3 sequence: CASSRQVFTEAFF. The CDR3 DNA follows: TGTGCCAGCAGTCGACAGGTCTTCACTGAAGCTTTCTTT.